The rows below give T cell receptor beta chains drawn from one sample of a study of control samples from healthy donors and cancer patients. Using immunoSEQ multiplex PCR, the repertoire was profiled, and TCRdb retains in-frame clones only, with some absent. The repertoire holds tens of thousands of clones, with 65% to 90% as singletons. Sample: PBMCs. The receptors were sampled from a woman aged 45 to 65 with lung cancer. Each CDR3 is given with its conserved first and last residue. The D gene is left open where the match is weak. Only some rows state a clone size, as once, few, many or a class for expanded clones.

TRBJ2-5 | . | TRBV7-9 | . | CASSRGETQYF | TGTGCCAGCAGCCGAGGAGAGACCCAGTACTTC
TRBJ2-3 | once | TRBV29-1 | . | CSVDRQWGTDTQYF | TGCAGCGTTGATCGACAGTGGGGCACAGATACGCAGTATTTT
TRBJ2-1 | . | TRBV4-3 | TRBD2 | CASSQGLAGSYNEQFF | TGCGCCAGCAGCCAAGGTTTAGCGGGGTCCTACAATGAGCAGTTCTTC
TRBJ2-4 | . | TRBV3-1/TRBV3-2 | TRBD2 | CASSGLGLEAGAPLAKNIQYF | TGTGCCAGCAGCGGACTGGGGCTAGAAGCGGGGGCGCCCTTAGCCAAAAACATTCAGTACTTC
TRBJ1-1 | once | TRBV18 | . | CASSPSGQDTEAFF | TGTGCCAGCTCACCTAGCGGCCAGGACACTGAAGCTTTCTTT
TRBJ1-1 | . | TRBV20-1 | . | CSARVLNTEAFF | TGCAGTGCTCGTGTGCTGAACACTGAAGCTTTCTTT
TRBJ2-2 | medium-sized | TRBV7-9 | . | CASSSRRGELFF | TGTGCCAGCAGCTCGCGCCGGGGGGAGCTGTTTTTT
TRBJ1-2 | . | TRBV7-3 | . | CASSSRDTGYTF | TGTGCCAGCAGCTCCCGGGACACTGGCTACACCTTC
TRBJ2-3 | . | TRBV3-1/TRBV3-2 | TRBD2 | CASSHSIAGGNTDTQYF | TGTGCCAGCAGCCACTCCATAGCGGGGGGTAACACAGATACGCAGTATTTT
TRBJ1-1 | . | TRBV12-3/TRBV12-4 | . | CASTPNKNTEAFF | TGTGCCAGCACCCCTAATAAGAACACTGAAGCTTTCTTT
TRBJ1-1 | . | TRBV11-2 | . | CASSLERPRNTEAFF | TGTGCCAGCAGCTTAGAGCGCCCAAGGAACACTGAAGCTTTCTTT
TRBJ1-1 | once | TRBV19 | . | CASNDGYTEAFF | TGTGCCAGTAACGACGGTTACACTGAAGCTTTCTTT
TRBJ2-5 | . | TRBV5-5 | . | CASSPMGLGTQYF | TGTGCCAGCAGCCCGATGGGATTAGGGACCCAGTACTTC